Shown below are 14 T cell receptor beta chains from a single sample sequenced in a study of tumor-infiltrating lymphocytes in primary liver carcinoma. Starting from about 0.5 ug of total RNA, TCR beta cDNA was produced with a primer in the constant region. Slightly modified ARM-PCR with three nested multiplex PCR rounds yielded TCR beta libraries. Rounds one and two of PCR, each of 10 cycles, were primed with TRBV1-TRBV30 forward primers and a C-beta reverse primer. TCRdb passed the multiplex PCR reads through MiXCR, listing each CDR3 protein once. Counted here are 300,000 to 400,000 distinct CDR3 sequences, almost 65% occurring once; the ten biggest clones make up approximately 5.9%. The source of the blood RNA was unsorted whole blood, and germline DNA was extracted as well. The specimen was peripheral blood. The origin of the receptors is a man in his forties with primary liver carcinoma and hepatitis B virus infection.

On this clonotype itself: At one boundary the junction diverges from the germline segment, which might be a read error. The rearrangement links TRBV6-5 to TRBJ2-5; D not resolved. The CDR3 is 16 residues long. CDR1 is MNHEY and CDR2 is SVGAGI in the germline V gene. The CDR3 DNA follows: TGTGCCGGCAGTTACGGCCTGCCGAAGTACCAAGAGACCCAGTACTTC. This translates into CAGSYGLPKYQETQYF.

As concerns this clonotype: The CDR3 ends on some other residue instead of the conserved phenylalanine or tryptophan, so this is likely a read error. This sequence joins TRBV28 and TRBJ2-2; D unclear. From germline, CDR1 is MDHEN and CDR2 SYDVKM. The CDR3 length is 13 residues. The DNA for the CDR3 is TGTGCTAACTATACAGCAATCTCCGGGGAGCTGTTTTCT. Translation: CANYTAISGELFS.

This clonotype was picked up many times. This rearrangement joins TRBV6-6 to TRBJ1-5; possible D gene TRBD1, 5 bases. V was trimmed by 1 base and J by 0 bases, leaving 16 bases between them. The germline gives CDR1 MNHNY, CDR2 SVGAGI (reference sequence). This CDR3 has 18 residues. DNA for the CDR3: TGTGCCAGCAGTTACTTATTCGGGACCCTCGATAGCAATCAGCCCCAGCATTTT. It encodes CASSYLFGTLDSNQPQHF.

J is TRBJ2-1 and V is TRBV5-4, with TRBD2 matching 13 bases. CDR1 SGHNT and CDR2 YYREEE come from the germline V gene (reference sequence). The V gene end was trimmed by 10 bases and the J gene end by 7 bases; junction bases not matched to a gene: 5. The CDR3 loop spans 13 amino acids. In DNA form, the CDR3 reads TGTGCCGGTATGACTAGCGGGAGGAATGAGCAGTTCTTC. Translating it yields CAGMTSGRNEQFF.

V is TRBV28 and J is TRBJ1-5; tentatively, D is TRBD1 (6 bases). The CDR3 length is 16 residues. Trimming pared 3 bases from V and 2 bases from J, leaving 14 bases between. Germline CDR1 is MDHEN and CDR2 is SYDVKM. The chain's CDR3 is CASSFPGVFGNQPQHF. The DNA of the CDR3 is TGTGCCAGCAGTTTTCCAGGGGTCTTCGGCAATCAGCCCCAGCATTTT.

The CDR3 here is CASSAPGTPGQFF. As DNA, the CDR3 is TGTGCCAGCAGTGCCCCCGGGACTCCAGGACAGTTCTTC. The chain joins TRBV12-3 or TRBV12-4 to TRBJ2-1; possible D gene TRBD2, 6 bases. V gave up 5 bases and J gave up 13 bases, with 18 bases separating them. The CDR3 totals 13 residues.

In its sample, this clonotype was seen a few times. A read error may be the cause here, since a much bigger clone is one base away. CDR3 sequence: CVSSPGGEQYF. CDR3 nucleotide sequence: TGTGTCAGCAGCCCAGGGGGAGAGCAGTACTTC. The chain couples TRBV6-5 to TRBJ2-7; 7 bases fit TRBD1. From germline, CDR1 is MNHEY and CDR2 SVGAGI. CDR3 length: 11 amino acids.

To note about this clonotype: The junction differs from germline at one of its ends, possibly a read error. The chain has TRBV10-3 and TRBJ2-5, with TRBD1 matching over 12 bases. Germline CDR1 and CDR2: ENHRY and SYGVKD. This CDR3 comprises 19 residues. CDR3 in amino acids: CAISKGTGGEEGYQETQNF. The DNA for the CDR3 is TGTGCCATCAGTAAAGGGACAGGGGGCGAGGAAGGCTACCAAGAGACCCAGAACTTC.

The chain joins TRBV5-4 to TRBJ2-7, with D perhaps assigned TRBD1 or TRBD2 (5 bases each). Trimming cost V 2 bases and J 10 bases, with 16 bases left between them. The CDR3 sequence is 13 residues long. CDR1 and CDR2 (germline): SGHNT, YYREEE (reference sequence). In DNA form, the CDR3 reads TGTGCCAGCAGCTTAGGTAGCACCTGGGACCAGTACTTC. This encodes CASSLGSTWDQYF.

Remarks on this clonotype: Sequence at one end of the junction differs from germline and may be a read error. V usage is TRBV11-2 and J usage is TRBJ2-7, with a possible D match to TRBD1 (6 bases). The germline V gene encodes CDR1 SGHAT and CDR2 FQNNGV. CDR3 length equals 14 residues. DNA for the CDR3: TGTGCCAGCAACTTACGAAACAGGGTCTATGAGCAGTACTTC. It is translated as CASNLRNRVYEQYF.

V is TRBV6-5 and J is TRBJ2-7, with TRBD1 as a possible D gene (6 bases). The CDR3 spans 14 residues. Germline loops: CDR1 MNHEY, CDR2 SVGAGI. With 0 bases removed from V and 4 bases from J, the gap between germline ends came to 10 bases. DNA of the CDR3: TGTGCCAGCAGTTACTCGGGACACATATACGAGCAGTACTTC. Encoded protein: CASSYSGHIYEQYF.

For this clonotype: No conserved phenylalanine or tryptophan ends this CDR3, so it is likely a read error. Because the CDR3's place on the DNA is in doubt, the DNA is left out and the CDR3 is given as listed by TCRdb. The CDR3 protein is CASSLTGGYGYTI. The chain joins TRBV11-1 to TRBJ1-2; TRBD1, the table's D call, was not compared with the DNA. Per the germline V gene, CDR1 is SGHAT and CDR2 is FQDESV (reference sequence). With termini counted, the CDR3 has 13 amino acids.

To note about this clonotype: One end of the junction does not line up with germline, which may come from a read error. The genes are TRBV11-2 and TRBJ2-2; 7 nucleotides agree with TRBD2. The germline V gene encodes CDR1 SGHAT and CDR2 FQNNGV. The CDR3 length is 14 residues. This chain's CDR3 is CARSTGTTTGELFF. The CDR3 nucleotides are TGTGCCAGGAGCACCGGGACTACCACCGGGGAGTTGTTTTTT.

As to this clonotype: Because it lacks the conserved phenylalanine or tryptophan at the end, this CDR3 is likely a read error. The J gene is TRBJ2-1, the V gene TRBV11-2, with 8 bases fitting TRBD2. The CDR3 sequence is 15 residues long. Per germline, CDR1 SGHAT and CDR2 FQNNGV. The junction had 5 bases not matched to a gene; V was cut back by 5 bases and J by 2 bases. DNA of the CDR3: TGTGCCAGCAGCAAAGGACTAGCAGCCTACAATGAGCAGTTCTTA. Translated: CASSKGLAAYNEQFL.